The clone carrying this T cell receptor beta chain was counted once. Clones were read by immunoSEQ multiplex PCR, and TCRdb kept only the in-frame ones, dropping some. The repertoire includes some 460,000 clones, about 90% of them detected once, and roughly 0.72% sits in the top ten. The data were obtained in a study of blood T cell repertoires in COVID-19. Germline V gene lookup returns CDR1 SGHTA and CDR2 FQGNSA. The CDR3 sequence is 16 residues long. V lost 2 bases and J lost 1, with 12 bases in between. The sequencing sample was made of PBMCs or T cells enriched from blood (not recorded which). This receptor was obtained from a woman aged 18 to 35 who had recovered from COVID-19. The gene calls are TRBV7-2 and TRBJ2-1, with D perhaps TRBD1 (6 bases). The CDR3 DNA reads TGTGCCAGCAGCTTAAAGGGGGTCGGATCCTACAATGAGCAGTTCTTC. Translating gives CASSLKGVGSYNEQFF.